The rows below give T cell receptor beta chains drawn from one sample of a study of cytomegalovirus exposure and HLA in healthy donors. Clones were sequenced by immunoSEQ multiplex PCR, and TCRdb holds only the in-frame ones, with some missing. The profile shows more than 85,000 clones, approximately 89% of them singletons. Sequencing input: PBMCs. The receptor set was obtained from a woman aged 18-29 years in good health and CMV-seronegative. The CDR3 runs from the conserved cysteine through the conserved F or W. A D gene is named only where the DNA matches it firmly. Clone size appears in some rows only: once, few, many, or a class for an expanded clone.

j_gene | v_gene | abundance | d_gene | CDR3aa | CDR3nt
TRBJ1-2 | TRBV10-3 | - | TRBD1 | CAISDRRDRMYGYTF | TGTGCCATCAGTGACCGCCGGGACAGAATGTATGGCTACACCTTC
TRBJ2-7 | TRBV30 | - | - | CAWDSSGYEQYF | TGTGCCTGGGATTCTAGTGGCTACGAGCAGTACTTC
TRBJ1-6 | TRBV7-6 | - | - | CASSSIPGLPNSYNSPLHF | TGTGCCAGCAGCTCAATACCGGGACTGCCAAACTCCTATAATTCACCCCTCCACTTT
TRBJ2-1 | TRBV7-9 | - | - | CASSAEVTSNEQFF | TGTGCCAGCAGCGCAGAAGTGACTAGCAATGAGCAGTTCTTC
TRBJ2-1 | TRBV6-6 | once | TRBD2 | CASRPGTSGYNEQFF | TGTGCCAGCAGGCCCGGGACTAGCGGTTACAATGAGCAGTTCTTC
TRBJ2-2 | TRBV7-9 | - | TRBD1 | CASSLVQGAGELFF | TGTGCCAGCAGCTTAGTCCAGGGGGCCGGGGAGCTGTTTTTT
TRBJ1-2 | TRBV7-9 | - | - | CASSPTEWEANYGYTF | TGTGCCAGCAGCCCCACGGAGTGGGAGGCTAACTATGGCTACACCTTC
TRBJ2-1 | TRBV5-1 | - | TRBD2 | CASSLTPSGYNEQFF | TGCGCCAGCAGCTTAACCCCTAGCGGCTACAATGAGCAGTTCTTC
TRBJ1-2 | TRBV6-5 | once | TRBD1 | CASSYSTRTGYGYTF | TGTGCCAGCAGTTACTCGACTCGGACAGGGTACGGCTACACCTTC
TRBJ2-7 | TRBV5-6 | once | TRBD1 | CASSLGGGRGPYF | TGTGCCAGCAGCTTGGGAGGGGGCAGGGGGCCCTACTTC
TRBJ1-3 | TRBV4-3 | - | - | CASSQVGQFSGNTIYF | TGCGCCAGCAGCCAAGTAGGACAGTTCTCTGGAAACACCATATATTTT
TRBJ1-4 | TRBV4-1 | few | - | CASSQEPRLEKLFF | TGCGCCAGCAGCCAAGAACCTCGCCTAGAAAAACTGTTTTTT
TRBJ2-1 | TRBV7-8 | - | - | CASRFGGGSYNEQFF | TGTGCCAGCAGGTTCGGGGGAGGCTCCTACAATGAGCAGTTCTTC
TRBJ2-7 | TRBV7-9 | - | - | CASSLLVRQEVYEQYF | TGTGCCAGCAGCTTATTAGTTCGGCAGGAGGTCTACGAGCAGTACTTC
TRBJ2-7 | TRBV2 | - | - | CASRATGFKSEQYF | TGTGCCAGCAGAGCAACCGGGTTCAAGAGCGAGCAGTACTTC
TRBJ2-1 | TRBV9 | - | TRBD2 | CASSPGLAGTNEQFF | TGTGCCAGCAGCCCCGGACTAGCGGGAACCAATGAGCAGTTCTTC
TRBJ2-1 | TRBV4-3 | - | - | CASSNRGAGAYNEQFF | TGCGCCAGCAGTAATAGGGGAGCGGGCGCCTACAATGAGCAGTTCTTC
TRBJ2-1 | TRBV2 | - | TRBD2 | CASSVGTSGSNEQFF | TGTGCCAGCAGTGTGGGGACTAGCGGGAGTAATGAGCAGTTCTTC
TRBJ2-1 | TRBV6-6 | - | TRBD1 | CASSYSGQGWGNEQFF | TGTGCCAGCAGTTACTCGGGACAGGGGTGGGGGAATGAGCAGTTCTTC
TRBJ2-1 | TRBV5-1 | few | - | CASSAGHADNEQFF | TGCGCCAGCAGCGCAGGTCACGCCGACAATGAGCAGTTCTTC
TRBJ2-5 | TRBV7-2 | - | - | CASSPTEETQYF | TGTGCCAGCAGCCCCACCGAGGAGACCCAGTACTTC
TRBJ2-7 | TRBV30 | once | TRBD1 | CAWSYRTGSEQYF | TGTGCCTGGAGTTACCGGACAGGGTCCGAGCAGTACTTC
TRBJ1-4 | TRBV2 | - | - | CASSASTTNEKLFF | TGTGCCAGCTCAGCGTCTACAACTAATGAAAAACTGTTTTTT
TRBJ1-4 | TRBV6-1 | once | - | CASSEWNSPSEKLFF | TGTGCCAGCAGTGAGTGGAACAGTCCTTCTGAAAAACTGTTTTTT
TRBJ2-5 | TRBV4-2 | - | TRBD2 | CASSQGSGGGHIYF | TGTGCCAGCAGCCAGGGTAGCGGGGGGGGTCACATCTACTTC
TRBJ2-3 | TRBV30 | - | - | CAWSGRRDTQYF | TGTGCCTGGAGTGGGAGAAGAGATACGCAGTATTTT
TRBJ2-1 | TRBV5-1 | - | TRBD1 | CASSLERTGDRSEQFF | TGCGCCAGCAGCTTGGAACGGACAGGGGATAGGAGTGAGCAGTTCTTC
TRBJ1-5 | TRBV6-1 | - | - | CASSEAGEYNQPQHF | TGTGCCAGCAGTGAAGCGGGAGAGTACAATCAGCCCCAGCATTTT
TRBJ2-3 | TRBV4-2 | - | - | CASSQVQGRPPDTQYF | TGTGCCAGCAGCCAGGTACAGGGTCGACCGCCAGATACGCAGTATTTT